One and the same sample provided the 8 T cell receptor beta chains below, sequenced in a study of TIL therapy for anti-PD-1-resistant metastatic lung cancer. The time point: pre-treatment sample, taken before nivolumab and TIL therapy. Sequencing used immunoSEQ v3. Libraries were prepared by immunoSEQ multiplex PCR; TCRdb keeps only in-frame clonotypes and omits some of them. The table shows 50,000 to 60,000 clones, with 80% to 90% occurring only once. This specimen consisted of blood, obtained at baseline. The receptors shown here come from a person aged 30 to 80 with non-small cell lung cancer.

This chain connects TRBV20-1 to TRBJ2-7; tentative D call: TRBD1 (6 bases). V lost 3 bases and J 4 bases, leaving 10 bases between the germline ends. Germline V gene sequence: CDR1 DFQATT, CDR2 SNEGSKA (reference sequence). The CDR3 has 12 amino acids. CDR3 sequence: CSASRDTYEQYF. Here the CDR3 DNA reads TGCAGTGCTAGTCGGGACACTTACGAGCAGTACTTC.

This chain links TRBV15 with TRBJ1-4, with D maybe TRBD1 (5 bases). CDR3 size: 16 residues. V was clipped by 3 bases and J by 1 base, with 12 bases between them. From germline, CDR1 is LNHNV and CDR2 YYDKDF (reference sequence). The CDR3 region has the DNA TGTGCCACCAGCAGGGGGGTAGTACGAACTAATGAAAAACTGTTTTTT. Residues: CATSRGVVRTNEKLFF.

The gene calls are TRBV5-1 and TRBJ1-5, with TRBD1 matching 10 bases. V was pared by 2 bases and J by 7 bases, with 6 bases of the junction left unmatched. CDR3 length: 15 residues. Germline V gives CDR1 SGHRS, CDR2 YFSETQ. The CDR3 protein is CASSLGTGAGQPQHF. The CDR3 DNA is TGCGCCAGCAGCTTAGGGACAGGGGCAGGGCAGCCCCAGCATTTT.

V is TRBV18 and J is TRBJ2-7; tentative D call: TRBD1 (5 bases). The CDR3 runs 17 residues. V gave up 0 bases and J gave up 5 bases, with 20 bases separating them. Looked up from germline, CDR1 is KGHSH and CDR2 is LQKENI. CDR3 region: CASSPPDIRLSRHEQYF. The CDR3 DNA reads TGTGCCAGCTCACCACCGGACATTAGGTTATCCAGGCACGAGCAGTACTTC.

V gene TRBV7-2 combines with J gene TRBJ1-2, with 7 bases that match TRBD1. Germline CDR1 reads SGHTA; CDR2 reads FQGNSA. The CDR3 length is 14 residues. The V gene end was trimmed by 5 bases and the J gene end by 4 bases; junction bases not matched to a gene: 7. The CDR3 sequence is CASSPATGAYGYTF. In DNA form, the CDR3 reads TGTGCCAGCAGCCCGGCCACAGGGGCCTATGGCTACACCTTC.

This chain links TRBV5-8 with TRBJ1-5; D not resolved. This CDR3 spans 13 amino acids. From germline, CDR1 is SGHTS and CDR2 YDEGEE. Between the trimmed V and J ends, which lost 7 bases and 3 bases, there was a span of 11 bases. The CDR3 nucleotides read TGTGCCAGCCATAGACTGCTCAATCAGCCCCAGCATTTT. Encoded protein: CASHRLLNQPQHF.

A remark on this clone: Different DNA sequences within this sample yield the same CDR3. The rearrangement links TRBV18 to TRBJ2-7; 10 positions match TRBD1. The CDR3 sequence is 13 residues long. After removal of 3 bases from V and 5 bases from J, the junction contained 1 base not matched to a gene. The germline gives CDR1 KGHSH, CDR2 LQKENI. The CDR3 DNA follows: TGTGCCAGCTCACCCGGGACAGGGGACGAGCAGTACTTC. Residues: CASSPGTGDEQYF.

The chain joins TRBV9 to TRBJ1-2, with D possibly matching TRBD1 (6 bases). The CDR3 runs 12 residues. Trimming shortened V by 4 bases and J by 8 bases, and 12 bases separated the two germline ends. Germline CDR1 SGDLS, CDR2 YYNGEE. The CDR3 DNA is TGTGCCAGCAGCATATTACAGGGCGGCTACACCTTC. Translating gives CASSILQGGYTF.